The text below deals with one T cell receptor beta chain. Some clones are missing from TCRdb's copy, which holds only in-frame ones; the method was immunoSEQ multiplex PCR. The table shows 160,000 or so clones, with more than 90% occurring only once. The sample originates from a study of T cell responses to AZD1222 COVID-19 vaccine. This sequence was found in an adult who received the AZD1222 COVID-19 vaccine. The input for sequencing was peripheral blood, taken 28 days after the second AZD1222 dose.

CDR3 residues: CASSLPSGRGYNEQFF. The CDR3 DNA is TGTGCCAGCAGCTTACCTAGCGGGAGGGGTTACAATGAGCAGTTCTTC. The V gene is TRBV5-4, the J gene TRBJ2-1; 12 bases are a match to TRBD2. Germline trimming cut 2 bases from V and 4 bases from J; bases unmatched to any gene: 4. Germline V gives CDR1 SGHNT, CDR2 YYREEE (reference sequence). The CDR3 has 16 residues.